A selection of T cell receptor beta chains follows, all from one sample in a study of type 1 regulatory T cells. No antigen has been assigned to these receptors. MiXCR was run by TCRdb on the reads, yielding one entry per CDR3 protein. Of just under 65,000 distinct CDR3 sequences listed, approximately 50% are singletons. Sequencing was done on a sample of cultured non-Tr1 T cells, either the whole culture or a sorted T cell fraction (not recorded which). The receptors here all came from a human donor in good health. Both conserved end residues are part of each CDR3. Each record gives: CDR3 DNA, CDR3 protein, D gene, clone size, V gene, J gene. The D gene is left open where the match is weak. Expanded clones get a size class; other rows say once, few or many, or leave the size out.

CDR3nt: TGTGCCAGCAGCTGGAATCAAGAGACCCAGTACTTC; CDR3aa: CASSWNQETQYF; d_gene: NA; abundance: NA; v_gene: TRBV11-2; j_gene: TRBJ2-5
CDR3nt: TGCAGTGTCAGTAGGCTTGGCTACGAGCAGTACTTC; CDR3aa: CSVSRLGYEQYF; d_gene: NA; abundance: NA; v_gene: TRBV20-1; j_gene: TRBJ2-7
CDR3nt: TGCGCCAGCAGCTTGGAGCCGTCCCAAGAGACCCAGTACTTC; CDR3aa: CASSLEPSQETQYF; d_gene: NA; abundance: NA; v_gene: TRBV5-1; j_gene: TRBJ2-5
CDR3nt: TGTGCCAGCAGCCAATCGACAGGGAATCTGCCCCAGCATTTT; CDR3aa: CASSQSTGNLPQHF; d_gene: TRBD1; abundance: NA; v_gene: TRBV7-2; j_gene: TRBJ1-5
CDR3nt: TGTGCCAGCAGCTTTCGGGGGCGGAGCTCCTACGAGCAGTACTTC; CDR3aa: CASSFRGRSSYEQYF; d_gene: NA; abundance: few; v_gene: TRBV7-2; j_gene: TRBJ2-7
CDR3nt: TGTGCCAGCAGTTCCTCGACAGGGAGAGTGGGGGAGCAGTACTTC; CDR3aa: CASSSSTGRVGEQYF; d_gene: TRBD1; abundance: once; v_gene: TRBV6-2/TRBV6-3; j_gene: TRBJ2-7
CDR3nt: TGTGCCAGCAGGGGCGACCACAAAGCTTTCTTT; CDR3aa: CASRGDHKAFF; d_gene: NA; abundance: once; v_gene: TRBV7-8; j_gene: TRBJ1-1
CDR3nt: TGTGCCAGCAGTTCCACTCAGGGAGATGGCTACACCTTC; CDR3aa: CASSSTQGDGYTF; d_gene: NA; abundance: NA; v_gene: TRBV2; j_gene: TRBJ1-2
CDR3nt: TGTGCCAGCAGTCCCCAGATGAGTGAAAAACTGTTTTTT; CDR3aa: CASSPQMSEKLFF; d_gene: NA; abundance: few; v_gene: TRBV12-3/TRBV12-4; j_gene: TRBJ1-4
CDR3nt: TGCGCCAGCAGCCAAGATTTACTTCGTGGGCATACGCAGTATTTT; CDR3aa: CASSQDLLRGHTQYF; d_gene: NA; abundance: NA; v_gene: TRBV4-3; j_gene: TRBJ2-3
CDR3nt: TGCGCCAGCAGCTTGGAATCCACCGGGAAAGCGTATGGCTACACCTTC; CDR3aa: CASSLESTGKAYGYTF; d_gene: NA; abundance: NA; v_gene: TRBV5-1; j_gene: TRBJ1-2
CDR3nt: TGTGCCAGCAGTTCTGGGACAGGGGACAATCAGCCCCAGCATTTT; CDR3aa: CASSSGTGDNQPQHF; d_gene: TRBD1; abundance: NA; v_gene: TRBV12-3/TRBV12-4; j_gene: TRBJ1-5
CDR3nt: TGCGCCAGCAGCTTACCGGACAGGGATAATTCACCCCTCCACTTT; CDR3aa: CASSLPDRDNSPLHF; d_gene: TRBD1; abundance: NA; v_gene: TRBV5-1; j_gene: TRBJ1-6
CDR3nt: TGTGCCAGTAGTAAGGGGCTGGGGGCCCCTGAAGCTTTCTTT; CDR3aa: CASSKGLGAPEAFF; d_gene: NA; abundance: NA; v_gene: TRBV19; j_gene: TRBJ1-1
CDR3nt: TGCGCCAGCAGCTTTGGGTACACAGATACGCAGTATTTT; CDR3aa: CASSFGYTDTQYF; d_gene: NA; abundance: NA; v_gene: TRBV5-1; j_gene: TRBJ2-3
CDR3nt: TGCGCCAGCAGCTTGGCCACCATGCGTGGGGCCAACGTCCTGACTTTC; CDR3aa: CASSLATMRGANVLTF; d_gene: NA; abundance: NA; v_gene: TRBV5-1; j_gene: TRBJ2-6
CDR3nt: TGTGCCAGCAGACTCCAGGGGGGGGTCACAGATACGCAGTATTTT; CDR3aa: CASRLQGGVTDTQYF; d_gene: NA; abundance: NA; v_gene: TRBV6-5; j_gene: TRBJ2-3
CDR3nt: TGTGCCAGCAGCGTAGATGGCAGGGGGATCACTGAAGCTTTCTTT; CDR3aa: CASSVDGRGITEAFF; d_gene: TRBD1; abundance: NA; v_gene: TRBV9; j_gene: TRBJ1-1
CDR3nt: TGTGCCAGCAGCCAAGGGACAGGCAATCAGCCCCAGCATTTT; CDR3aa: CASSQGTGNQPQHF; d_gene: NA; abundance: NA; v_gene: TRBV3-1; j_gene: TRBJ1-5
CDR3nt: TGCGCCAGCAGCGGTCAGGGGGGCGGCACTGAAGCTTTCTTT; CDR3aa: CASSGQGGGTEAFF; d_gene: TRBD1; abundance: many; v_gene: TRBV5-1; j_gene: TRBJ1-1
CDR3nt: TGTGCCAGTGGGACAGGGCCCTACGAGCAGTACTTC; CDR3aa: CASGTGPYEQYF; d_gene: TRBD1; abundance: few; v_gene: TRBV6-5; j_gene: TRBJ2-7
CDR3nt: TGTGCCAGCAGTCCTAGAGGGGATTCACCCCTCCACTTT; CDR3aa: CASSPRGDSPLHF; d_gene: NA; abundance: NA; v_gene: TRBV12-3/TRBV12-4; j_gene: TRBJ1-6
CDR3nt: TGTGCCAGCAGCCGCAAATCGGGGGTACAGGGGGCGCCCGGGGCCAACGTCCTGACTTTC; CDR3aa: CASSRKSGVQGAPGANVLTF; d_gene: TRBD1; abundance: few; v_gene: TRBV9; j_gene: TRBJ2-6